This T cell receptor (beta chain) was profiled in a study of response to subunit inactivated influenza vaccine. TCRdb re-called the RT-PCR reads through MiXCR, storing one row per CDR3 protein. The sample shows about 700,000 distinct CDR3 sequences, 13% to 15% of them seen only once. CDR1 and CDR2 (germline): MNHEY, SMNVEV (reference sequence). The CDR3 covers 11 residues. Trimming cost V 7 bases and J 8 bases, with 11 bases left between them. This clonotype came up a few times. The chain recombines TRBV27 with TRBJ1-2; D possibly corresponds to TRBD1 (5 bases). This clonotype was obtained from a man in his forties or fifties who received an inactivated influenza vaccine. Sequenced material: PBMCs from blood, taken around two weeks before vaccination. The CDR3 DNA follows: TGTGCCAGCACGGCAGGGCCCGGCTACACCTTC. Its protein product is CASTAGPGYTF.